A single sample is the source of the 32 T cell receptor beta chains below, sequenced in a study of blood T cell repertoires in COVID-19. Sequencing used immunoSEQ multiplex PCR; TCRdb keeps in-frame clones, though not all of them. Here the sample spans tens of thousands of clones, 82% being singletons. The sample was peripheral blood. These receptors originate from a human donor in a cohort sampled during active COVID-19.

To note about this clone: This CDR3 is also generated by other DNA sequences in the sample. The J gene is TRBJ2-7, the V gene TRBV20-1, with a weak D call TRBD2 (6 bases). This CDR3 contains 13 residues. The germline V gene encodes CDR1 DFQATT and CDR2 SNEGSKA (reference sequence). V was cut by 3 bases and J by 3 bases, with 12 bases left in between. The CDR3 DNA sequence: TGCAGTGCTAGTGGGCGGGGCCGCTACGAGCAGTACTTC. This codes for CSASGRGRYEQYF.

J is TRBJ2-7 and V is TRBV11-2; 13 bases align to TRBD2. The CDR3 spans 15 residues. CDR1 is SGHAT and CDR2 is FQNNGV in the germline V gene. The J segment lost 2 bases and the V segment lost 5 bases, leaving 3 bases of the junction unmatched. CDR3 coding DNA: TGTGCCAGCAGCGTCGGGACTAGCGGGACCTACGAGCAGTACTTC. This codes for CASSVGTSGTYEQYF.

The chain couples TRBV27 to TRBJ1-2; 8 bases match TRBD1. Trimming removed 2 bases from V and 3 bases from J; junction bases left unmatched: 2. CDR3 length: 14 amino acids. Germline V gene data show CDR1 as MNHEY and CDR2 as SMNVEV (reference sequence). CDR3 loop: CASSLDRGHYGYTF. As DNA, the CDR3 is TGTGCCAGCAGTTTAGACAGGGGACACTATGGCTACACCTTC.

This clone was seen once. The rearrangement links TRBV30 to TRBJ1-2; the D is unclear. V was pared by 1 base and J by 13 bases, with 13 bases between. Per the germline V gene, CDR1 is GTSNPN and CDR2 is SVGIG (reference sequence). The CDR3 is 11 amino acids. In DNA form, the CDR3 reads TGTGCCTGGAGTGCAGGACTAACCTCCACCTTC. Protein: CAWSAGLTSTF.

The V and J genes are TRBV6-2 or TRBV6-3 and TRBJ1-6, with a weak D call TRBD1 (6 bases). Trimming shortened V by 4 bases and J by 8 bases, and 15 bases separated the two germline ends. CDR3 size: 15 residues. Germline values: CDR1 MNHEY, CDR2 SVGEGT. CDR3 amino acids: CASSLWGTLDSPLHF. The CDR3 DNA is TGTGCCAGCAGTTTATGGGGGACACTGGATTCACCCCTCCACTTT.

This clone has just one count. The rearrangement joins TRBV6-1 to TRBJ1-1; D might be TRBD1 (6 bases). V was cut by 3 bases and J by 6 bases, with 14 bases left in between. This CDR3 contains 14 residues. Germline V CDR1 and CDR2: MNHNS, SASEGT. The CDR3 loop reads CASSDRGRGSEAFF. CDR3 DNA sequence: TGTGCCAGCAGTGATCGGGGGCGGGGGTCTGAAGCTTTCTTT.

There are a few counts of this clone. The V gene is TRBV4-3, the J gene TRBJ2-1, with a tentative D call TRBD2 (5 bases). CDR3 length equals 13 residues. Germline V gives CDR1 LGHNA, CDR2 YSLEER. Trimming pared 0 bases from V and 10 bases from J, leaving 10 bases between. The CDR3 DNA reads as TGCGCCAGCAGCCAAGACTTCTCTAGCGAGCAGTTCTTC. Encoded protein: CASSQDFSSEQFF.

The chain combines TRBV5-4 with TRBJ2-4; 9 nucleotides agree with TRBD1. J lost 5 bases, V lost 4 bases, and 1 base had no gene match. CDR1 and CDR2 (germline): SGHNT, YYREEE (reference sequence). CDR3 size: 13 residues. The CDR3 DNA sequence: TGTGCCAGCAGCAGGACAGGGGAAAACATTCAGTACTTC. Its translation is CASSRTGENIQYF. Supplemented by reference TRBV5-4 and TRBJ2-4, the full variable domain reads ETGVTQSPTHLIKTRGQQVTLRCSSQSGHNTVSWYQQALGQGPQFIFQYYREEENGRGNFPPRFSGLQFPNYSSELNVNALELDDSALYLCASSRTGENIQYFGAGTRLSVL.

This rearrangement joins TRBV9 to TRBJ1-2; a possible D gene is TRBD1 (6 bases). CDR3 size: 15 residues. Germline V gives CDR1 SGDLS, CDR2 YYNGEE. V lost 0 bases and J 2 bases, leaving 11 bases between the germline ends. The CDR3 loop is CASSVDGQTNYGYTF. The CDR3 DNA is TGTGCCAGCAGCGTAGACGGACAGACCAACTATGGCTACACCTTC.

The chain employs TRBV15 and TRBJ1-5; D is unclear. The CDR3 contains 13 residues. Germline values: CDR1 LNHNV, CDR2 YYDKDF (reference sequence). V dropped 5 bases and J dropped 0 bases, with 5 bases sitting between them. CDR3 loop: CATSVYSNQPQHF. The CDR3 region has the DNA TGTGCCACCAGCGTCTATAGCAATCAGCCCCAGCATTTT. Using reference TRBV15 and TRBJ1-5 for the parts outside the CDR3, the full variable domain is DAMVIQNPRYQVTQFGKPVTLSCSQTLNHNVMYWYQQKSSQAPKLLFHYYDKDFNNEADTPDNFQSRRPNTSFCFLDIRSPGLGDTAMYLCATSVYSNQPQHFGDGTRLSIL.

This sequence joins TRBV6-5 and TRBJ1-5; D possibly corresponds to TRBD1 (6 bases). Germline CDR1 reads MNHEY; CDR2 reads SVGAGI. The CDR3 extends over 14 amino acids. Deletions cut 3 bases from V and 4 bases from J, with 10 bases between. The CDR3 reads CASSYDRPNQPQHF. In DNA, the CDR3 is TGTGCCAGCAGTTATGACAGGCCTAATCAGCCCCAGCATTTT.

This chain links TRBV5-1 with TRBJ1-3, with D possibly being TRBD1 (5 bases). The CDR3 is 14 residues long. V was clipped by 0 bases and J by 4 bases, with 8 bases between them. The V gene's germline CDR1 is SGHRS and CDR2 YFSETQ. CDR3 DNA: TGCGCCAGCAGCTTGGAGGGGTACGGAAACACCATATATTTT. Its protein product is CASSLEGYGNTIYF.

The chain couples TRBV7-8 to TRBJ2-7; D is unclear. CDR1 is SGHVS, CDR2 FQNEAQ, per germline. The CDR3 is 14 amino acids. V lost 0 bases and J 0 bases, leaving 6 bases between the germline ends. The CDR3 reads CASSLARGSYEQYF. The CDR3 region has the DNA TGTGCCAGCAGCTTAGCGCGTGGCTCCTACGAGCAGTACTTC.

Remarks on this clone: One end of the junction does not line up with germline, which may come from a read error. CDR3 sequence reads: CASSLGTVIQETQYF. The CDR3 DNA reads as TGTGCTAGCAGCCTGGGGACAGTCATTCAAGAGACCCAGTACTTC. V and J are TRBV7-7 and TRBJ2-5; 7 bases align to TRBD1. CDR1 and CDR2 from the germline V gene are SSHAT and FNYEAQ (reference sequence). The CDR3 extends over 15 amino acids.

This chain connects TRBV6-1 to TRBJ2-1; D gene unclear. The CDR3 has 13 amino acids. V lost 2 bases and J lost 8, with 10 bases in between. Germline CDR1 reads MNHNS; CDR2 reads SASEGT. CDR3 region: CASSEILVDEQFF. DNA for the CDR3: TGTGCCAGCAGTGAAATTCTTGTCGATGAGCAGTTCTTC.

The CDR3: CASSSSAGRAYEQYF. In nucleotides, the CDR3 is TGTGCCAGCAGTTCCTCGGCGGGCAGAGCCTACGAGCAGTACTTC. The gene calls are TRBV6-6 and TRBJ2-7; D may be TRBD2 (5 bases). CDR3 size: 15 residues. Germline values: CDR1 MNHNY, CDR2 SVGAGI (reference sequence). V was trimmed by 4 bases and J by 2 bases, leaving 15 bases between them.

The CDR3 spells CASSSGTDFYGYTF. The CDR3 nucleotides read TGTGCCAGCAGCTCCGGGACAGACTTCTATGGCTACACCTTC. This sequence joins TRBV7-2 and TRBJ1-2, with 7 bases matching TRBD1. Germline assignment: CDR1 SGHTA and CDR2 FQGNSA. The trim removed 4 bases at V and 4 bases at J, leaving 6 bases unmatched. The CDR3 runs to 14 residues. Full variable domain (remainder filled in from reference TRBV7-2 and TRBJ1-2): GAGVSQSPSNKVTEKGKDVELRCDPISGHTALYWYRQSLGQGLEFLIYFQGNSAPDKSGLPSDRFSAERTGGSVSTLTIQRTQQEDSAVYLCASSSGTDFYGYTFGSGTRLTVV.

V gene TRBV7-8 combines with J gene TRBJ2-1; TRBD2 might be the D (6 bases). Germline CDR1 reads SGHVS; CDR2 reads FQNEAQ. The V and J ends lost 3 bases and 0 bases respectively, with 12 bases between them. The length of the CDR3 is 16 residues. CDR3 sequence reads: CASSFGGDHSYNEQFF. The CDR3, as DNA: TGTGCCAGCAGCTTCGGAGGGGACCACTCCTACAATGAGCAGTTCTTC. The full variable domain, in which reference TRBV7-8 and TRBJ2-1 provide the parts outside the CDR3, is GAGVSQSPRYKVAKRGQDVALRCDPISGHVSLFWYQQALGQGPEFLTYFQNEAQLDKSGLPSDRFFAERPEGSVSTLKIQRTQQEDSAVYLCASSFGGDHSYNEQFFGPGTRLTVL.

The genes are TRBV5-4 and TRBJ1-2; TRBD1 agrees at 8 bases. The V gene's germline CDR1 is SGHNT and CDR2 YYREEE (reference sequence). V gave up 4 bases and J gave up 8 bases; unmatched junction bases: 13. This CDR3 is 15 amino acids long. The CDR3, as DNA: TGTGCCAGCAGCGCACAAAACGACAGGGGAATAGGCTACACCTTC. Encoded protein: CASSAQNDRGIGYTF. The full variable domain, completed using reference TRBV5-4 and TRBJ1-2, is ETGVTQSPTHLIKTRGQQVTLRCSSQSGHNTVSWYQQALGQGPQFIFQYYREEENGRGNFPPRFSGLQFPNYSSELNVNALELDDSALYLCASSAQNDRGIGYTFGSGTRLTVV.

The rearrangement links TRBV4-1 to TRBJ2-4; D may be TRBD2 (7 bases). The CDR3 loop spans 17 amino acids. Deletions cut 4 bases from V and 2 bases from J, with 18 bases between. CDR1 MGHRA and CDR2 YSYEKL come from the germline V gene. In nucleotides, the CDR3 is TGCGCCAGCAGCCGGTTATACGGGGGGCCTACCAAAAACATTCAGTACTTC. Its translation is CASSRLYGGPTKNIQYF.

CDR3 sequence (DNA): TGTGCCAGCGAAAAGCAGCGGGGCTCTAAGTCCGGGGAGCTGTTTTTT. Translated: CASEKQRGSKSGELFF. The chain carries TRBV6-6 and TRBJ2-2; 7 nucleotides align to TRBD2. Germline CDR1 and CDR2: MNHNY and SVGAGI (reference sequence). The CDR3 has 16 amino acids. J lost 6 bases, V lost 8 bases, and 15 bases had no gene match.

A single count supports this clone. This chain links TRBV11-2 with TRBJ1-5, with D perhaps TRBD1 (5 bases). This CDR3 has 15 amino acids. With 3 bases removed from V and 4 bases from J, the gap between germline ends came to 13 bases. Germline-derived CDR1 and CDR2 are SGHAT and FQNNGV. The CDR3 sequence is CASSFQGGWNQPQHF. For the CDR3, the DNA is TGTGCCAGCAGCTTTCAGGGAGGATGGAATCAGCCCCAGCATTTT.

The chain's CDR3 is CASSPAAGDRKLFF. The CDR3 DNA follows: TGTGCCAGCTCACCAGCGGCAGGGGATCGAAAACTGTTTTTT. This sequence joins TRBV18 and TRBJ1-4, with D perhaps TRBD1 (6 bases). The CDR3 length is 14 residues. Looked up from germline, CDR1 is KGHSH and CDR2 is LQKENI. Trimming removed 2 bases at V and 10 bases at J, with 14 bases between. Looking up the rest from reference TRBV18 and TRBJ1-4 gives the full variable domain: NAGVMQNPRHLVRRRGQEARLRCSPMKGHSHVYWYRQLPEEGLKFMVYLQKENIIDESGMPKERFSAEFPKEGPSILRIQQVVRGDSAAYFCASSPAAGDRKLFFGSGTQLSVL.

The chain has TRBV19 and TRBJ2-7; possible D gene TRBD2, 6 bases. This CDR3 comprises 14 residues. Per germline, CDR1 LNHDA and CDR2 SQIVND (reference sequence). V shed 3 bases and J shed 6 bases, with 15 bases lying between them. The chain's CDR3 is CASSMNGGFSEQYF. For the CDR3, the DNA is TGTGCCAGTAGTATGAATGGAGGGTTCAGCGAGCAGTACTTC.

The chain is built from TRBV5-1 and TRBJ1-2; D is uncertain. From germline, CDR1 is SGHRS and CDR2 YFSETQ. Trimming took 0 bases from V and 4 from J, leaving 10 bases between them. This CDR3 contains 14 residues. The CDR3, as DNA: TGCGCCAGCAGCTTGGGGCTTCGGGTCTATGGCTACACCTTC. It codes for CASSLGLRVYGYTF.

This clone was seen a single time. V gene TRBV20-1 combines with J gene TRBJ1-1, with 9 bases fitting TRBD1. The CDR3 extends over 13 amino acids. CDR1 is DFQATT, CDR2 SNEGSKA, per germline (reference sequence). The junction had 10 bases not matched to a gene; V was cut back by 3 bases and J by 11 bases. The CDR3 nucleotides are TGCAGTGCTAGTAGAGCCGGGGACAGGGAGGCTTTCTTT. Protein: CSASRAGDREAFF.

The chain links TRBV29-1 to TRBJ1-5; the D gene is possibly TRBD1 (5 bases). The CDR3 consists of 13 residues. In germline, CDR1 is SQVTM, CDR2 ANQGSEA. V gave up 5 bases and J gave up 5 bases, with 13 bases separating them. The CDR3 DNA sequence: TGCAGCGTTACGACCGGGGGAGATCAGCCCCAGCATTTT. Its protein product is CSVTTGGDQPQHF.

The CDR3 here is CASSPSRSRDMGYGYTF. CDR3 nucleotides: TGTGCCAGCAGTCCCTCTCGAAGCCGGGACATGGGGTATGGCTACACCTTC. The genes are TRBV2 and TRBJ1-2; D perhaps matches TRBD1 (6 bases). The CDR3 is made up of 17 amino acids. Germline V CDR1 and CDR2: SNHLY, FYNNEI. Trimming cost V 5 bases and J 5 bases, with 24 bases left between them. Complete variable domain (other parts from reference TRBV2 and TRBJ1-2): EPEVTQTPSHQVTQMGQEVILRCVPISNHLYFYWYRQILGQKVEFLVSFYNNEISEKSEIFDDQFSVERPDGSNFTLKIRSTKLEDSAMYFCASSPSRSRDMGYGYTFGSGTRLTVV.

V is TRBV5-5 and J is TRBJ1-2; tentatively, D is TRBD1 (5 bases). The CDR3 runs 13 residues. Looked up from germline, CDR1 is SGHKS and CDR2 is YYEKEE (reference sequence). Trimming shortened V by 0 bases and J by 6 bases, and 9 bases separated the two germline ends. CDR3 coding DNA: TGTGCCAGCAGCTTGGAGGCGGGGGATGGCTACACCTTC. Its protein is CASSLEAGDGYTF.

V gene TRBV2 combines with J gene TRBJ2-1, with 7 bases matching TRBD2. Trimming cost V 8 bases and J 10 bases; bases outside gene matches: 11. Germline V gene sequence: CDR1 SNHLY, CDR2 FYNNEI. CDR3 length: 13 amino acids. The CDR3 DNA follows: TGTGCCAGCGACTCGCGGGGGACTATAGAGCAGTTCTTC. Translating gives CASDSRGTIEQFF.

CDR3 nucleotides: TGTGCCAGCTCACCTGAGACAGGGGGATCTTCAAATTCACCCCTCCACTTT. Its protein is CASSPETGGSSNSPLHF. This chain links TRBV18 with TRBJ1-6, with 9 bases aligning to TRBD1. Germline V lookup: CDR1 KGHSH, CDR2 LQKENI. This CDR3 is 17 amino acids long. J gave up 7 bases and V 3 bases, and 10 bases lay outside the gene matches.

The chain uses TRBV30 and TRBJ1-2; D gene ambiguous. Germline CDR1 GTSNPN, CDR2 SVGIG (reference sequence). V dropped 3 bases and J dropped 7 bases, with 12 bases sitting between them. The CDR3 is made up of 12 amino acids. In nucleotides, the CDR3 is TGTGCCTGGAGGCGGGCAGTACGTGGCTACACCTTC. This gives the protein CAWRRAVRGYTF. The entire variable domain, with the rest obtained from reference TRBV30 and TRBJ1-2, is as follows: SQTIHQWPATLVQPVGSPLSLECTVEGTSNPNLYWYRQAAGRGLQLLFYSVGIGQISSEVPQNLSASRPQDRQFILSSKKLLLSDSGFYLCAWRRAVRGYTFGSGTRLTVV.